The clone carrying this TCR beta chain has a count of ten or more. Ophthalmopathy donors were characterized by moderate-to-severe activity, CAS of at least 3, NOSPECS of at least 4, and duration under 3 months. PBMCs had their origin in fresh peripheral blood (over 8.5 ml). The sample comes from a study of Graves' ophthalmopathy and Graves' hyperthyroidism. Scientists amplified the TCR beta CDR3 regions from RNA transcripts. An opening RT-PCR round employed HTBI primers and preceded a second-round multiplex PCR. One entry per CDR3 protein, called by TCRdb with MiXCR from the multiplex PCR reads. The data hold 600,000 to 950,000 distinct CDR3 sequences, with 40% observed a single time. The TCR originated in an adult man with Graves' ophthalmopathy. Sequencing used peripheral blood.

The CDR3 DNA reads as TGTGCCAGCAGCCAAGTTCCTTACGAGCAGTACTTC. Amino acid sequence: CASSQVPYEQYF. The genes are TRBV14 and TRBJ2-7; no clear D gene. V was shortened by 1 base and J by 4 bases, with 5 bases between the two germline ends. The CDR3 runs 12 residues. Germline V gene data show CDR1 as SGHDN and CDR2 as FVKESK.